These 12 T cell receptor beta chains originate from one sample sequenced in a study of neoadjuvant anti-PD-1 for oral cavity cancer. Time point reported: after neoadjuvant nivolumab, at surgical resection. Only in-frame clones appear in the TCRdb table, and some are missing; sequencing was by immunoSEQ multiplex PCR. The data show 14,000 or so clones, 60% to 75% seen once. The sequenced sample was PBMCs, obtained after nivolumab (anti-PD-1) treatment. Source of these receptors: a person aged 40-85 years with oral cavity squamous cell carcinoma.

The rearrangement joins TRBV14 to TRBJ2-7; 8 bases map to TRBD2. Germline lookup yields CDR1 SGHDN and CDR2 FVKESK. CDR3 length: 15 residues. The V segment lost 4 bases and the J segment 7 bases; nucleotides outside the gene matches: 12. CDR3 in amino acids: CASSPDWAGGYEQYF. As DNA, the CDR3 is TGTGCCAGCAGCCCTGACTGGGCGGGAGGTTATGAGCAGTACTTC.

This chain joins TRBV6-5 and TRBJ2-4; D may be TRBD1 or TRBD2 (5 bases each). Trimming pared 5 bases from V and 7 bases from J, leaving 15 bases between. The CDR3 is made up of 14 amino acids. Germline-derived CDR1 and CDR2 are MNHEY and SVGAGI. CDR3 residues: CASSPGPGLNIQYF. CDR3 bases: TGTGCCAGCAGTCCGGGACCAGGGCTGAACATTCAGTACTTC.

The J gene is TRBJ2-7, the V gene TRBV7-9; D perhaps matches TRBD1 (5 bases). Germline CDR1 SEHNR, CDR2 FQNEAQ (reference sequence). This CDR3 is built from 17 residues. V lost 4 bases, J lost 6 bases, and 25 bases lay in between. CDR3 nucleotides: TGTGCCAGCAGCTCCAACCCCTGGGGCAGGGAAACAAGCGAGCAGTACTTC. Its translation: CASSSNPWGRETSEQYF.

The count of this clone is one. J is TRBJ2-6 and V is TRBV5-1; D not certain. There are 15 residues in the CDR3. The germline CDR1 and CDR2 sequences are SGHRS and YFSETQ. The V end was cut by 4 bases, the J end by 4 bases, with 12 bases between. The CDR3 coding sequence is TGCGCCAGCAGCGTCGGCAGCACCGGGGCCAACGTCCTGACTTTC. The encoded protein is CASSVGSTGANVLTF.

V gene TRBV2 combines with J gene TRBJ1-5; no clear D. The CDR3 extends over 14 amino acids. Germline CDR1 reads SNHLY; CDR2 reads FYNNEI. Deletions cut 11 bases from V and 0 bases from J, with 14 bases between. CDR3 amino acids: CAGSPGISNQPQHF. The CDR3 DNA sequence: TGTGCCGGGAGTCCGGGGATTAGCAATCAGCCCCAGCATTTT.

In this sample, this clone turned up once. This chain connects TRBV28 to TRBJ1-1; D is ambiguous. Germline CDR1 MDHEN, CDR2 SYDVKM. Trimming shortened V by 3 bases and J by 1 base, and 6 bases separated the two germline ends. CDR3 length: 13 residues. This CDR3 reads CASSFEGNTEAFF. DNA of the CDR3: TGTGCCAGCAGTTTTGAGGGGAACACTGAAGCTTTCTTT.

There are a few counts of this clone. The chain employs TRBV2 and TRBJ2-7; D ambiguous. The CDR3 sequence is 13 residues long. CDR1 is SNHLY and CDR2 is FYNNEI in the germline V gene. The V end lost 7 bases, the J end lost 0 bases, and 10 bases lay between the germline ends. CDR3 residues: CASTAADSYEQYF. The CDR3 DNA is TGTGCCAGCACCGCGGCCGACTCCTACGAGCAGTACTTC.

The V and J genes are TRBV28 and TRBJ2-3, with D perhaps being TRBD1 or TRBD2 (6 bases each). The germline V and J ends were trimmed by 3 bases and 0 bases, with 16 bases remaining between them. The CDR3 contains 17 residues. Germline assignment: CDR1 MDHEN and CDR2 SYDVKM. The CDR3 coding sequence is TGTGCCAGCAGTTTGCCCCCGGGGGCGGGGAGCACAGATACGCAGTATTTT. It is translated as CASSLPPGAGSTDTQYF. Filled out from reference TRBV28 and TRBJ2-3, the complete variable domain reads DVKVTQSSRYLVKRTGEKVFLECVQDMDHENMFWYRQDPGLGLRLIYFSYDVKMKEKGDIPEGYSVSREKKERFSLILESASTNQTSMYLCASSLPPGAGSTDTQYFGPGTRLTVL.

This clone was seen only a few times. The rearrangement uses TRBV2 and TRBJ1-2, with D unresolved. The CDR3 is made up of 12 amino acids. Germline V lookup: CDR1 SNHLY, CDR2 FYNNEI. V shed 7 bases and J shed 5 bases, with 11 bases lying between them. Here the CDR3 reads CASTEGGYGYTF. DNA for the CDR3: TGTGCCAGCACAGAGGGAGGATATGGCTACACCTTC.

The chain has TRBV10-3 and TRBJ1-1; D might be TRBD1 (6 bases). V lost 7 bases and J lost 5, with 14 bases in between. The germline gives CDR1 ENHRY, CDR2 SYGVKD. The CDR3 runs 13 residues. The CDR3 bases are TGTGCCATCACTAAAAAGGGGGGAACTGAAGCTTTCTTT. This translates into CAITKKGGTEAFF.

The sample holds a few counts of this clone. The rearrangement links TRBV5-1 to TRBJ2-1, with 9 bases fitting TRBD1. Germline lookup yields CDR1 SGHRS and CDR2 YFSETQ. The CDR3 sequence is 16 residues long. V shed 4 bases and J 2 bases; nucleotides not matched to a gene: 7. The CDR3 region is CASSASTGGTYNEQFF. In nucleotides, the CDR3 is TGCGCCAGCAGCGCATCGACAGGGGGGACCTACAATGAGCAGTTCTTC.

This clone appeared a few times. The gene calls are TRBV10-3 and TRBJ2-1; TRBD1 or TRBD2 may be the D gene (5 bases each). This CDR3 spans 15 amino acids. Trimming took off 6 bases at V and 7 bases at J, with 19 bases between the two ends. CDR1 and CDR2 (germline): ENHRY, SYGVKD. The CDR3 bases are TGTGCCATCAGGGACAATAGCGCCCAGCCGAATGAGCAGTTCTTC. It specifies CAIRDNSAQPNEQFF.